This TCR beta chain was sequenced in a study of blood T cell repertoires in COVID-19. About the study: Specimens from acute and convalescent COVID-19 originated in the United States, Italy and Spain. In each case, the material was cDNA or gDNA derived from T cells, B-cell-depleted T cells, or PBMCs.

V was pared by 2 bases and J by 6 bases, with 15 bases between. The CDR3 contains 15 residues. Germline CDR1 and CDR2: LGHNA and YSLEER. Per the original methods: Amplification from reference gene primers served as the basis for estimated nucleated cell counts. The table came from immunoSEQ multiplex PCR; TCRdb's copy has only in-frame clones and leaves some out. V and J calls and clone size follow that table, whereas D and trimming were derived from the DNA. Among 110,000 or so clones listed, around 83% were seen once. Material for sequencing was peripheral blood. The rearrangement joins TRBV4-3 to TRBJ2-3; a possible D gene is TRBD2 (5 bases). The sequence derives from a man aged 35-49 years with acute or convalescent COVID-19. DNA of the CDR3: TGCGCCAGCAGCCAATCCCCGGGAATAGGGGATACGCAGTATTTT. Translating it yields CASSQSPGIGDTQYF.